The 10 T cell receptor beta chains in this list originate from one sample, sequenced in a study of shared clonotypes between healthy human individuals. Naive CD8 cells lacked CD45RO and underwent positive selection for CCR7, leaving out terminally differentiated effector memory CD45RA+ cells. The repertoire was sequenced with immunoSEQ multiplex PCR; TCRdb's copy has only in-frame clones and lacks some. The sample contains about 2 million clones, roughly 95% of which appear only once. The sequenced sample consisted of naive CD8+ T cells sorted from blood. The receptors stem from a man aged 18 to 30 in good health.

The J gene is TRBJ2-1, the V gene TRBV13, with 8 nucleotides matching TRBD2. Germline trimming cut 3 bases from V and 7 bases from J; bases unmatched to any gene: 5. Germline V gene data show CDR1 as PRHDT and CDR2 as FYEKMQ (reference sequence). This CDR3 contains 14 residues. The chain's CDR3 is CASSFSAGENEQFF. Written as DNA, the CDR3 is TGTGCCAGCAGCTTTTCAGCGGGAGAGAATGAGCAGTTCTTC.

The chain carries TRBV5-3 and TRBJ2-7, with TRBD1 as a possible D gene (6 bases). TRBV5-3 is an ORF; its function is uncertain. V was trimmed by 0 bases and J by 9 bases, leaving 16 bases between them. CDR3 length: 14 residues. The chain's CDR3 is CARSLEGRRTVQYF. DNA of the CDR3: TGTGCCAGAAGCTTGGAGGGCAGGAGGACAGTGCAGTACTTC.

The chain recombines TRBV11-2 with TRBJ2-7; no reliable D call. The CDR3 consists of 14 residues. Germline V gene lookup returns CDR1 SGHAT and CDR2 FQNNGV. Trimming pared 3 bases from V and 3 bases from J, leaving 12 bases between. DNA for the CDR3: TGTGCCAGCAGCTTTAGCACAGCTGTCTACGAGCAGTACTTC. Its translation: CASSFSTAVYEQYF.

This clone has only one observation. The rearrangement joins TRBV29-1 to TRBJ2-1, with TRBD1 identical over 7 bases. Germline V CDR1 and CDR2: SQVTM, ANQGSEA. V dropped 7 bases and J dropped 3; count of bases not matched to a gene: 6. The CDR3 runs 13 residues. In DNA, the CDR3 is TGCAGCGCCGAGGGGGCGCGCTACAATGAGCAGTTCTTC. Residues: CSAEGARYNEQFF.

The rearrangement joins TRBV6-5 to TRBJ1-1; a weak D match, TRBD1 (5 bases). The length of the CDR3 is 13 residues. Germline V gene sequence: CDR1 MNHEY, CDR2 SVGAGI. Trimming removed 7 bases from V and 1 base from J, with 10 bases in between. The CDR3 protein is CASTTGGNTEAFF. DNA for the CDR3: TGTGCCAGCACCACGGGGGGGAACACTGAAGCTTTCTTT.

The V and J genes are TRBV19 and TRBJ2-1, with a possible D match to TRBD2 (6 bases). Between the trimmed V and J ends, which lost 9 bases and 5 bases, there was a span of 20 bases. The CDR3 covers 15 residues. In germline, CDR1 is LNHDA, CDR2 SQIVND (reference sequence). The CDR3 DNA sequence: TGTGCCAGCACTTATAGCGGAGCGACCCACAATGAGCAGTTCTTC. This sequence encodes CASTYSGATHNEQFF.

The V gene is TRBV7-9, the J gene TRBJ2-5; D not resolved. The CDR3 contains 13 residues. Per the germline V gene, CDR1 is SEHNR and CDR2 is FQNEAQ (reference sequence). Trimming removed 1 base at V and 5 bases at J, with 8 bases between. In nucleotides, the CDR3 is TGTGCCAGCAGCTTAGGGAATATGGAGACCCAGTACTTC. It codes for CASSLGNMETQYF.

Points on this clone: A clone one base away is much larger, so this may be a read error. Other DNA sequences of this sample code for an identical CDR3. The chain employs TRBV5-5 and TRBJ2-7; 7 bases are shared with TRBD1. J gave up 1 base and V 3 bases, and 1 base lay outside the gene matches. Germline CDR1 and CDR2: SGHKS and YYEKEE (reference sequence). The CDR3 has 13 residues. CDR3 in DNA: TGTGCCAGCAGCTGGACAGGTTCCTACGAGCAGTACTTC. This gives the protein CASSWTGSYEQYF.

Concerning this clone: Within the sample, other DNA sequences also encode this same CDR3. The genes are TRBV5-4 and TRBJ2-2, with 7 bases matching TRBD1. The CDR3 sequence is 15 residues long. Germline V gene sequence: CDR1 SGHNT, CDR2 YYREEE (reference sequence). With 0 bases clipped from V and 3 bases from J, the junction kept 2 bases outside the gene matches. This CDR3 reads CASSLDRGDTGELFF. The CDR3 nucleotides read TGTGCCAGCAGCTTGGACAGGGGCGACACCGGGGAGCTGTTTTTT.

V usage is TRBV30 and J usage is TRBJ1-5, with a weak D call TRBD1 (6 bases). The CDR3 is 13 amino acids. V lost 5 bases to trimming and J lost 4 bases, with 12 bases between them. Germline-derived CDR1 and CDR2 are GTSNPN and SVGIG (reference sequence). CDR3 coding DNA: TGTGCCTGGGACATAGGGGGAAATCAGCCCCAGCATTTT. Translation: CAWDIGGNQPQHF. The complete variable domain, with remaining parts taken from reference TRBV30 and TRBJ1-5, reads SQTIHQWPATLVQPVGSPLSLECTVEGTSNPNLYWYRQAAGRGLQLLFYSVGIGQISSEVPQNLSASRPQDRQFILSSKKLLLSDSGFYLCAWDIGGNQPQHFGDGTRLSIL.